This T cell receptor beta chain was obtained from a study of shared clonotypes between healthy human individuals. Study-wide findings and caveats: The researchers took only blood, and tissue repertoires probably look different.

Concerning this clone itself: Its cognate antigen is unknown.

Adult Caucasians living in Nashville, Tennessee made up all of the donors. The V end was cut by 3 bases, the J end by 4 bases, with 9 bases between. The CDR3 totals 14 residues. Per the germline V gene, CDR1 is SGHAT and CDR2 is FQNNGV. Each PCR replicate from the sorted subsets contained roughly 210 ng DNA, which is about 30,000 T cell genomes. Original handling: Filtering was not the same, since immunoSEQ gave junction-only sequences without quality scores. Sequencing was performed with immunoSEQ multiplex PCR; in TCRdb, only in-frame clones are kept and a portion is missing. V and J calls and clone size come straight from that table; D and trimming were deduced from the DNA. The sample shows about 110,000 clones, around 64% of them seen only once.

The specimen was memory CD8+ T cells sorted from blood. As to subset: CD45RO+ cells pooled with CCR7-negative TemRA cells. The receptor's source is a woman between 25 and 40 years old in good health. The rearrangement uses TRBV11-2 and TRBJ1-4; no reliable D call. The CDR3 loop reads CASSFNVSNEKLFF. The CDR3 DNA reads as TGTGCCAGCAGCTTTAATGTCAGTAATGAAAAACTGTTTTTT.